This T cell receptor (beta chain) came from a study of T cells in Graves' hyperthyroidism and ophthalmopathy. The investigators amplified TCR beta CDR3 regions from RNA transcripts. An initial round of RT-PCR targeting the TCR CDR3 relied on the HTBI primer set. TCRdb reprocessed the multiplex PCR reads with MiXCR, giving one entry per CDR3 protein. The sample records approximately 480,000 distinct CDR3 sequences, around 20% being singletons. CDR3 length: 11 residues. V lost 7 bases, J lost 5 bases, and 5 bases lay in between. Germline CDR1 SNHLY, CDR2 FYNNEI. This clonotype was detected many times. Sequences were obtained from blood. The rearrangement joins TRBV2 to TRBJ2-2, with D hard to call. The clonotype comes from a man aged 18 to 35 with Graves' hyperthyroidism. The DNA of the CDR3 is TGTGCCAGCACCGAGACCGGGGAGCTGTTTTTT. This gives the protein CASTETGELFF.